This T cell receptor (beta chain) appears in the sequencing data of a study of T cells after yellow fever vaccination. Study summary: Preparation of fractions with low cell numbers was performed using SMART-Seq v4 Ultra Low Input.

Study results and caveats: The bulk population could contribute abundant contaminating clonotypes to FACS-sorted repertoires. On re-exposure, the response was weaker but peaked faster, at day 5 versus 15.

Germline V gives CDR1 SGHTA, CDR2 FQGTGA. Germline trimming cut 5 bases from V and 5 bases from J; bases unmatched to any gene: 7. The CDR3 is made up of 14 amino acids. The study made its TCR cDNA through 5'RACE template switching. That step introduced a universal primer site along with UMIs. One entry per CDR3 protein, called by TCRdb with MiXCR from the 5' RACE reads. The sample yields hundreds of thousands of distinct CDR3 sequences, less than 15% seen once. As to this clonotype: The antigen is undetermined.

The receptor was derived from a man aged 25-40 years who received the YFV17D yellow fever vaccine. Here the sequenced sample was PBMCs, taken on the day of the yellow fever booster vaccination. The rearrangement uses TRBV7-3 and TRBJ2-5; TRBD1 matches at 8 bases. The CDR3 reads CASSATTGVETQYF. The DNA for the CDR3 is TGTGCCAGCAGCGCAACGACAGGGGTGGAGACCCAGTACTTC. Full variable domain (remainder filled in from reference TRBV7-3 and TRBJ2-5): GAGVSQTPSNKVTEKGKYVELRCDPISGHTALYWYRQSLGQGPEFLIYFQGTGAADDSGLPNDRFFAVRPEGSVSTLKIQRTERGDSAVYLCASSATTGVETQYFGPGTRLLVL.